This T cell receptor beta chain was recorded in a study of T cell repertoires in aging, cancer and after chemotherapy. Peripheral blood genomic DNA, not sorted cells or RNA, was the template. Multiplex touch-down PCR with TRB-A/B primers amplified rearranged V-D-J TRB sequences. Using its own MiXCR run on the multiplex PCR reads, TCRdb lists one record per CDR3 protein. The profile shows approximately 3,000 distinct CDR3 sequences, around two fifths of them singletons. Details on this clonotype: The antigen is unknown.

Regarding the study as a whole: Median generation probability rose over the chemotherapy interval in each cancer cohort, suggesting rebound thymic output. In cancer patients, declining TCR diversity with age involved lost richness and lost evenness. No conclusions about immunological memory after chemotherapy can be drawn from the repertoire data. Untreated cancer patients had significantly lower blood TCR diversity than age-matched healthy donors.

The CDR3 contains 14 residues. From germline, CDR1 is PRHDT and CDR2 FYEKMQ (reference sequence). With 3 bases removed from V and 6 bases from J, the gap between germline ends came to 12 bases. This receptor was obtained from a human donor with a blood cancer. The rearrangement links TRBV13 to TRBJ1-5; no definite D call. Input material: blood. CDR3 coding DNA: TGTGCCAGCAGCTTGGAGGCCGCGACTCAGCCCCAGCATTTT. Translation: CASSLEAATQPQHF. Complete variable domain (other parts from reference TRBV13 and TRBJ1-5): AAGVIQSPRHLIKEKRETATLKCYPIPRHDTVYWYQQGPGQDPQFLISFYEKMQSDKGSIPDRFSAQQFSDYHSELNMSSLELGDSALYFCASSLEAATQPQHFGDGTRLSIL.